This T cell receptor beta chain stems from a study of cytomegalovirus exposure and HLA in healthy donors. PCR employed 60 Vbeta and 13 Jbeta primers. Profiling relied on immunoSEQ multiplex PCR, and the TCRdb table lists in-frame clones only, not all of them. This sample yields 120,000 or so clones, of which 60% to 85% are seen a single time; around 4.9% belongs to the top ten. The CDR3 has 17 amino acids. The ends lost 0 bases at V and 1 base at J; junction bases unmatched: 8. This clonotype originated in a man in his fifties or sixties in good health and CMV-seropositive. The chain carries TRBV23-1 and TRBJ1-1; 7 positions agree with TRBD1. TRBV23-1 is known as an ORF, though its function is uncertain. The sample was PBMCs. CDR3 sequence reads: CASSQSVRDSSNTEAFF. CDR3 in DNA: TGCGCCAGCAGTCAATCGGTCCGGGACAGCTCGAACACTGAAGCTTTCTTT.